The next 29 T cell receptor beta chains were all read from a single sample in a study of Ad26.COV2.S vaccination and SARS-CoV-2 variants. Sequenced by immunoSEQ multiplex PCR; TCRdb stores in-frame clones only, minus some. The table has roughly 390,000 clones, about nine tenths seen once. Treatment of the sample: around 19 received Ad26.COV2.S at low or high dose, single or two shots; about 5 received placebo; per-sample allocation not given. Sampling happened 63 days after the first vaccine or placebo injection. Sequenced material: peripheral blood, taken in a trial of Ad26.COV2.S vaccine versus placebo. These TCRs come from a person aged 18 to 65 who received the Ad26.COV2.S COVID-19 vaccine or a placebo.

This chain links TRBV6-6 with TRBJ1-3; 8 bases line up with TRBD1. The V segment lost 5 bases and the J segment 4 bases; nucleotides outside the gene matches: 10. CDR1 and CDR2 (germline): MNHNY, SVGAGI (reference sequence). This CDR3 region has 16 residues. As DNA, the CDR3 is TGTGCCAGCAGTCCAGGGGGCTTCTCTTACGGAAACACCATATATTTT. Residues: CASSPGGFSYGNTIYF.

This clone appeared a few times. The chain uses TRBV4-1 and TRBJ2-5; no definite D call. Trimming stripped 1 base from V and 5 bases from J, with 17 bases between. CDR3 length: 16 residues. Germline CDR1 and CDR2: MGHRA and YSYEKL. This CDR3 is CASSQGMGNLRETQYF. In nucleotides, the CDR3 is TGCGCCAGCAGCCAAGGAATGGGGAATCTCCGCGAGACCCAGTACTTC.

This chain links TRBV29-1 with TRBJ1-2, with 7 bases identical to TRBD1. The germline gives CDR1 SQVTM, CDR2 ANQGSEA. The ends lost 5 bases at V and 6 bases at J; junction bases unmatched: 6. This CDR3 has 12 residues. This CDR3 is CSVSGTDNGYTF. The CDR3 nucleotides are TGCAGCGTTTCCGGGACAGACAATGGCTACACCTTC. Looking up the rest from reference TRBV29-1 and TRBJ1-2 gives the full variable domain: SAVISQKPSRDICQRGTSLTIQCQVDSQVTMMFWYRQQPGQSLTLIATANQGSEATYESGFVIDKFPISRPNLTFSTLTVSNMSPEDSSIYLCSVSGTDNGYTFGSGTRLTVV.

DNA for the CDR3: TGTGCCAGCGACCAAATGGTGACAGGGGACACCGGGGAGCTGTTTTTT. Protein product: CASDQMVTGDTGELFF. J is TRBJ2-2 and V is TRBV7-9; 8 nucleotides agree with TRBD1. The V segment lost 8 bases and the J segment 3 bases; nucleotides outside the gene matches: 11. Germline V gene sequence: CDR1 SEHNR, CDR2 FQNEAQ (reference sequence). This CDR3 spans 16 amino acids.

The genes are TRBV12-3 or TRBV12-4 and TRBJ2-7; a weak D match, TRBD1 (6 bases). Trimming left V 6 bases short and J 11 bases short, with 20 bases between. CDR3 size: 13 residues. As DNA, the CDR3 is TGTGCCAGCAGACCGACTTTGACAGGCCCGGAGTACTTC. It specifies CASRPTLTGPEYF.

CDR3 in DNA: TGCGCCAGCACGGATCCGGGCTATGGCTACACCTTC. The encoded protein is CASTDPGYGYTF. The rearrangement joins TRBV10-2 to TRBJ1-2; D gene uncertain. The V and J ends lost 7 bases and 4 bases respectively, with 10 bases between them. In germline, CDR1 is WSHSY, CDR2 SAAADI. The CDR3 runs to 12 residues.

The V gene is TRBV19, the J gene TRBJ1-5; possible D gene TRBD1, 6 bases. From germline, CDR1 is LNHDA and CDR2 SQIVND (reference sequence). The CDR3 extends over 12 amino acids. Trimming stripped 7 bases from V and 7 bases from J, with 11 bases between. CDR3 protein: CASTGGGQPQHF. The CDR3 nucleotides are TGTGCCAGTACCGGGGGCGGCCAGCCCCAGCATTTT. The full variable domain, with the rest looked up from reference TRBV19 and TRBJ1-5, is DGGITQSPKYLFRKEGQNVTLSCEQNLNHDAMYWYRQDPGQGLRLIYYSQIVNDFQKGDIAEGYSVSREKKESFPLTVTSAQKNPTAFYLCASTGGGQPQHFGDGTRLSIL.

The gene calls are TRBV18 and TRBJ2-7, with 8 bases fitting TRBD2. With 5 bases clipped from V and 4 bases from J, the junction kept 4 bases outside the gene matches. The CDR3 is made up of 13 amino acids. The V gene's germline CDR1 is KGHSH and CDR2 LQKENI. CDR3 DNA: TGTGCCAGCTCAGACGGGAGGGAGTACGAGCAGTACTTC. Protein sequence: CASSDGREYEQYF. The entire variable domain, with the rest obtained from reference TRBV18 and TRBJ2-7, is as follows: NAGVMQNPRHLVRRRGQEARLRCSPMKGHSHVYWYRQLPEEGLKFMVYLQKENIIDESGMPKERFSAEFPKEGPSILRIQQVVRGDSAAYFCASSDGREYEQYFGPGTRLTVT.

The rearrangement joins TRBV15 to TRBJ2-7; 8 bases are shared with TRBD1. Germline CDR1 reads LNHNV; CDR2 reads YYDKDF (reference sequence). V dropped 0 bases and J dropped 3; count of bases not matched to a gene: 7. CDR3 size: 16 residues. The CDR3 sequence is CATSRDPGTGVYEQYF. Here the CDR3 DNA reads TGTGCCACCAGCAGAGATCCGGGGACAGGAGTCTACGAGCAGTACTTC.

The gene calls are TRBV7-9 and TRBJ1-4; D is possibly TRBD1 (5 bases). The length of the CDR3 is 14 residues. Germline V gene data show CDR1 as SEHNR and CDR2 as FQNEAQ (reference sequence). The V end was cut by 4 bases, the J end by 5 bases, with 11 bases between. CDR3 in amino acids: CASSSGQENEKLFF. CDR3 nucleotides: TGTGCCAGCAGCTCGGGGCAAGAGAATGAAAAACTGTTTTTT.

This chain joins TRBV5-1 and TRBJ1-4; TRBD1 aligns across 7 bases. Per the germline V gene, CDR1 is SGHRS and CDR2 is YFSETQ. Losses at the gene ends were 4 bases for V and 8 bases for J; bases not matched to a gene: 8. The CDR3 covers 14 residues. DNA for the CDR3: TGCGCCAGCAGCACAACAGGGGAACGGGAAAAACTGTTTTTT. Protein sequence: CASSTTGEREKLFF.

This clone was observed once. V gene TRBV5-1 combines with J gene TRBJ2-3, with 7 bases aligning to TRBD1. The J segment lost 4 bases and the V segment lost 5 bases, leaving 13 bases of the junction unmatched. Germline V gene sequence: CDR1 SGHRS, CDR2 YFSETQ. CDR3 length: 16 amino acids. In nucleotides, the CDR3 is TGCGCCAGCAGTCCAACCGGGACAGAAGGCTCAGATACGCAGTATTTT. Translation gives CASSPTGTEGSDTQYF.

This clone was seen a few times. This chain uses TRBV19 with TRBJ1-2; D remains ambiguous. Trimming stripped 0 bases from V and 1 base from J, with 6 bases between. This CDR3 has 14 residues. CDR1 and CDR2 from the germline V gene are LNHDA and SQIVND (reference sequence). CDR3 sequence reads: CASSIEHGNYGYTF. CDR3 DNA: TGTGCCAGTAGTATAGAGCACGGTAACTATGGCTACACCTTC.

The CDR3 loop is CATSDPGTGGGYTF. The DNA for the CDR3 is TGTGCCACCAGTGACCCCGGGACAGGAGGTGGCTACACCTTC. The chain uses TRBV24-1 and TRBJ1-2; 8 bases are shared with TRBD1. V gave up 4 bases and J gave up 7 bases; unmatched junction bases: 7. There are 14 residues in the CDR3. Germline loops: CDR1 KGHDR, CDR2 SFDVKD.

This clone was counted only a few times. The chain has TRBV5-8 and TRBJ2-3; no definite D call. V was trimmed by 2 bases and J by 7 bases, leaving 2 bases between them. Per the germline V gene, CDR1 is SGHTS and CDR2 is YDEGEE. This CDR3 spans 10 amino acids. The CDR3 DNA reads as TGTGCCAGCAGCTTATATACGCAGTATTTT. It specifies CASSLYTQYF.

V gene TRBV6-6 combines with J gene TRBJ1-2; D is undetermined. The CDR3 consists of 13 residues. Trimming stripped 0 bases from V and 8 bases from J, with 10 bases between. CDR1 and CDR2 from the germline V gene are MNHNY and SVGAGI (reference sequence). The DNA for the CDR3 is TGTGCCAGCAGTTACTCGACCCAATCCGGCTACACCTTC. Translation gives CASSYSTQSGYTF.

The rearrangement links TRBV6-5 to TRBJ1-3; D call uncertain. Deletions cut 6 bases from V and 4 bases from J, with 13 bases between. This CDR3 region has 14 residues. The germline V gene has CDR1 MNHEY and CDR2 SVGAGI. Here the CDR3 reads CASSSPLAGNTIYF. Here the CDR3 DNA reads TGTGCCAGCAGCTCTCCTTTGGCGGGAAACACCATATATTTT.

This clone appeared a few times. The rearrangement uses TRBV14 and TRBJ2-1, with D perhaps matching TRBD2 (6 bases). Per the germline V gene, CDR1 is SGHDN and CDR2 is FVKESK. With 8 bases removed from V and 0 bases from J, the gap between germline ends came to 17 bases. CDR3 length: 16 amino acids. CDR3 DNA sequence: TGTGCCAGCGAAAGGGGTAGCGGAAGCTCCTACAATGAGCAGTTCTTC. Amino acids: CASERGSGSSYNEQFF.

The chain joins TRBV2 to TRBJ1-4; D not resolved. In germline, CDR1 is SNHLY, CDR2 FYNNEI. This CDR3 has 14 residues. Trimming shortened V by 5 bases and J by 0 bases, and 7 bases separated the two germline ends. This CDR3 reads CASSRASTNEKLFF. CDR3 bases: TGTGCCAGCAGTCGGGCTTCAACTAATGAAAAACTGTTTTTT.

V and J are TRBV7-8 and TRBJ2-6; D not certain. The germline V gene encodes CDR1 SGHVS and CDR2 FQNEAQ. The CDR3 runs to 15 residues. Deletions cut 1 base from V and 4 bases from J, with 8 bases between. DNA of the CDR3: TGTGCCAGCAGCTTAGTCCGGCTAGGGGCCAACGTCCTGACTTTC. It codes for CASSLVRLGANVLTF.

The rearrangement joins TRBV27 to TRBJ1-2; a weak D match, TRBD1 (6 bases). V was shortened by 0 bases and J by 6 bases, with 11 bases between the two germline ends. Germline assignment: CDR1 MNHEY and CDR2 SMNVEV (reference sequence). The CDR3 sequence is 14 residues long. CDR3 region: CASSLSSTGNGYTF. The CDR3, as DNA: TGTGCCAGCAGTTTATCATCGACAGGCAATGGCTACACCTTC.

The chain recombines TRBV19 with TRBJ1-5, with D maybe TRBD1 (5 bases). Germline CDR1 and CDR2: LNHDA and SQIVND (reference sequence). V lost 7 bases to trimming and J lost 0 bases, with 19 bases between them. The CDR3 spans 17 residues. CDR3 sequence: CASKYRWGSYSNQPQHF. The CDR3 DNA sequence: TGTGCCAGTAAATACAGGTGGGGATCTTATAGCAATCAGCCCCAGCATTTT.

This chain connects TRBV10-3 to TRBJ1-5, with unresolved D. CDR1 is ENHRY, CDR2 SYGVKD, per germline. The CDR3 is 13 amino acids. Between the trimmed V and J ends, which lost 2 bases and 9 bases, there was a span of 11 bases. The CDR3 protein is CAISEDQVGPQHF. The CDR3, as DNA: TGTGCCATCAGTGAGGACCAAGTAGGGCCCCAGCATTTT.

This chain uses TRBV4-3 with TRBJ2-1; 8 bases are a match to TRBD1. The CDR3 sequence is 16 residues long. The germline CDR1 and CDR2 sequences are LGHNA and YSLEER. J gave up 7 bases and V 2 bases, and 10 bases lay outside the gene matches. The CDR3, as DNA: TGCGCCAGCAGCCAACAGGGGGCGATTTTAGGAAATGAGCAGTTCTTC. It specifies CASSQQGAILGNEQFF.

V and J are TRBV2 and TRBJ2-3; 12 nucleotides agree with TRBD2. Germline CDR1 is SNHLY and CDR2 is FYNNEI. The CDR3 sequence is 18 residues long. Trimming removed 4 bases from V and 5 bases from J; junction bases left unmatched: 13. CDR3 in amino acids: CASSGARLAGGHRDTQYF. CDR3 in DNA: TGTGCCAGCAGTGGTGCGCGGCTAGCGGGGGGGCATAGAGATACGCAGTATTTT.

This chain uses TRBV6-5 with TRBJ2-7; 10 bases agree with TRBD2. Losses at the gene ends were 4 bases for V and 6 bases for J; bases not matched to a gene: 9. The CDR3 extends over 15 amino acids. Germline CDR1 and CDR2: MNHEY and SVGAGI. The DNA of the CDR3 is TGTGCCAGCAGTTCTAGCGGGGGCCCGGGGACCGAGCAGTACTTC. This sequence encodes CASSSSGGPGTEQYF.

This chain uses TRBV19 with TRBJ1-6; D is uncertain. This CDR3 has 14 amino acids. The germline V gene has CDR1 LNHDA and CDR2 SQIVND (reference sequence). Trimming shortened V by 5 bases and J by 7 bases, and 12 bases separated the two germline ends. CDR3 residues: CASSAPIYNSPLHF. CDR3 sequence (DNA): TGTGCCAGTAGTGCACCAATTTACAATTCACCCCTCCACTTT. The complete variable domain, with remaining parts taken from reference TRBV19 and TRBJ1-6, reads DGGITQSPKYLFRKEGQNVTLSCEQNLNHDAMYWYRQDPGQGLRLIYYSQIVNDFQKGDIAEGYSVSREKKESFPLTVTSAQKNPTAFYLCASSAPIYNSPLHFGNGTRLTVT.

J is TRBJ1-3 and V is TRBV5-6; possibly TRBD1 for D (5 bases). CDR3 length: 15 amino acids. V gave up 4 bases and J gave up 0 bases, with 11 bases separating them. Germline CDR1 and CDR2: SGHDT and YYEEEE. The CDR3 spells CASSPTGRSGNTIYF. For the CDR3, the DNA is TGTGCCAGCAGCCCCACAGGCCGCTCTGGAAACACCATATATTTT.

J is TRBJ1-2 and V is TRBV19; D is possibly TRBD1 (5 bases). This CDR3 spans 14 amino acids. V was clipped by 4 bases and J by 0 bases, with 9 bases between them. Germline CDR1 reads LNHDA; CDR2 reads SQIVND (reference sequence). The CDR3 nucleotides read TGTGCCAGTAGTAAGGACAAAGCTAACTATGGCTACACCTTC. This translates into CASSKDKANYGYTF. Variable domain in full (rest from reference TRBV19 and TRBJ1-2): DGGITQSPKYLFRKEGQNVTLSCEQNLNHDAMYWYRQDPGQGLRLIYYSQIVNDFQKGDIAEGYSVSREKKESFPLTVTSAQKNPTAFYLCASSKDKANYGYTFGSGTRLTVV.